Shown below are 23 T cell receptor beta chains from a single sample sequenced in a study of CD8+CD57+ T cells in acquired aplastic anemia. Previously, flow cytometry had revealed CD8+CD57+ cell expansion in the patients chosen for sequencing. Researchers used genomic DNA as the template to profile TCR beta VDJ and CDR3. One entry per CDR3 protein results from TCRdb running MiXCR on the reads. Of about 98,000 distinct CDR3 sequences in the sample, around 62% were seen once. The specimen sequenced was sorted CD4+, CD8+, or CD8+CD57+ T cells (not recorded which) from PBMCs. These receptors were taken from a human donor with aplastic anemia.

The genes are TRBV6-5 and TRBJ1-2; maybe TRBD1 (6 bases). The germline gives CDR1 MNHEY, CDR2 SVGAGI. Trimming cost V 2 bases and J 7 bases, with 11 bases left between them. The CDR3 covers 13 residues. CDR3 sequence (DNA): TGTGCCAGCAGTTACGCCAGGGGAAGTGGCTACACCTTC. The encoded protein is CASSYARGSGYTF.

The rearrangement uses TRBV20-1 and TRBJ1-5; TRBD1 is a possible D gene (6 bases). CDR1 and CDR2 from the germline V gene are DFQATT and SNEGSKA (reference sequence). This CDR3 is built from 16 residues. The ends were cut back, 5 bases at V and 1 base at J, with 18 bases in the middle. The chain's CDR3 is CSAPLQGIGSNQPQHF. CDR3 DNA sequence: TGCAGTGCTCCTCTTCAGGGGATTGGGAGCAATCAGCCCCAGCATTTT.

The chain has TRBV19 and TRBJ2-1; no reliable D call. Trimming pared 8 bases from V and 4 bases from J, leaving 6 bases between. This CDR3 contains 11 residues. Germline values: CDR1 LNHDA, CDR2 SQIVND (reference sequence). CDR3 nucleotides: TGTGCCAGTCGGTCGTACAATGAGCAGTTCTTC. Translated: CASRSYNEQFF.

There are a few counts of this clonotype. This chain joins TRBV5-5 and TRBJ2-5; D uncertain. CDR3 length: 14 residues. Germline CDR1 is SGHKS and CDR2 is YYEKEE (reference sequence). Between the trimmed V and J ends, which lost 6 bases and 2 bases, there was a span of 14 bases. The DNA for the CDR3 is TGTGCCAGCAACCTTCTGGACGCGCAAGAGACCCAGTACTTC. It is translated as CASNLLDAQETQYF.

This chain links TRBV7-9 with TRBJ2-5; D is possibly TRBD1 (5 bases). V dropped 2 bases and J dropped 9 bases, with 7 bases sitting between them. The CDR3 is 11 amino acids. Germline CDR1 and CDR2: SEHNR and FQNEAQ (reference sequence). The CDR3 nucleotides read TGTGCCAGCAGCTTATTAGGGGCCCAGTACTTC. It is translated as CASSLLGAQYF.

This chain uses TRBV15 with TRBJ1-1, with D tentatively TRBD1 (5 bases). Germline-derived CDR1 and CDR2 are LNHNV and YYDKDF (reference sequence). Trimming cost V 0 bases and J 4 bases, with 12 bases left between them. The CDR3 is 15 amino acids. The DNA of the CDR3 is TGTGCCACCAGCAGAGATACGGCTGGGGGCACTGAAGCTTTCTTT. It yields the protein CATSRDTAGGTEAFF.

This clonotype was counted a few times. This chain connects TRBV7-7 to TRBJ2-7, with D perhaps matching TRBD2 (6 bases). The germline V gene encodes CDR1 SSHAT and CDR2 FNYEAQ (reference sequence). The V gene lost 5 bases and the J gene lost 2 bases, with 16 bases spanning the gap. The CDR3 runs 15 residues. CDR3 residues: CASSPRSGPPYEQYF. CDR3 DNA: TGTGCCAGCAGCCCACGTAGCGGCCCCCCCTACGAGCAGTACTTC.

This clonotype showed up many times. Written as DNA, the CDR3 is TGTGCCAGCATCTTCACAGGGGGCCCTATCATGAACACTGAAGCTTTCTTT. Encoded protein: CASIFTGGPIMNTEAFF. The J gene is TRBJ1-1, the V gene TRBV5-6, with 9 nucleotides matching TRBD1. Trimming took 6 bases from V and 0 from J; bases not matched to a gene: 12. Germline V lookup: CDR1 SGHDT, CDR2 YYEEEE. This CDR3 has 17 amino acids.

In its sample, this clonotype was seen a few times. This chain joins TRBV7-9 and TRBJ1-6, with TRBD1 matching over 7 bases. V was pared by 9 bases and J by 12 bases, with 8 bases of the junction left unmatched. Germline V gene data show CDR1 as SEHNR and CDR2 as FQNEAQ (reference sequence). CDR3 size: 12 residues. CDR3: CASHDRVEPLHF. Written as DNA, the CDR3 is TGTGCCAGTCACGACAGGGTCGAACCCCTCCACTTT.

The CDR3 DNA follows: TGTGCCAGCAGCTTAACGGGACAGGGGAGCGTGTCCTACAATGAGCAGTTCTTC. Residues: CASSLTGQGSVSYNEQFF. This rearrangement joins TRBV7-3 to TRBJ2-1; 10 bases are a match to TRBD1. Germline V CDR1 and CDR2: SGHTA, FQGTGA. This CDR3 region has 18 residues. V trimming: 0 bases; J trimming: 1 base; junction bases outside the gene matches: 6.

The rearrangement uses TRBV3-1 and TRBJ2-5; the D gene is possibly TRBD2 (6 bases). Trimming stripped 0 bases from V and 1 base from J, with 9 bases between. Germline CDR1 LGHDT, CDR2 YNNKEL (reference sequence). The CDR3 runs 15 residues. The CDR3 reads CASSQDWRGQETQYF. In DNA, the CDR3 is TGTGCCAGCAGCCAAGACTGGCGGGGCCAAGAGACCCAGTACTTC.

The chain is built from TRBV7-2 and TRBJ1-2, with no clear D. The CDR3 totals 12 residues. V was trimmed by 6 bases and J by 3 bases, leaving 8 bases between them. Germline lookup yields CDR1 SGHTA and CDR2 FQGNSA. CDR3 sequence (DNA): TGTGCCAGCAGTAATTTGGACTATGGCTACACCTTC. This translates into CASSNLDYGYTF. Based on the CDR3 plus reference TRBV7-2 and TRBJ1-2, the full variable domain is GAGVSQSPSNKVTEKGKDVELRCDPISGHTALYWYRQSLGQGLEFLIYFQGNSAPDKSGLPSDRFSAERTGGSVSTLTIQRTQQEDSAVYLCASSNLDYGYTFGSGTRLTVV.

This chain uses TRBV20-1 with TRBJ2-1; the D is unclear. Germline loops: CDR1 DFQATT, CDR2 SNEGSKA (reference sequence). The CDR3 consists of 11 residues. With 3 bases removed from V and 4 bases from J, the gap between germline ends came to 4 bases. CDR3 region: CSARRYNEQFF. CDR3 bases: TGCAGTGCTAGGAGATACAATGAGCAGTTCTTC.

The chain recombines TRBV5-1 with TRBJ1-2; no reliable D call. Trimming cost V 0 bases and J 6 bases, with 9 bases left between them. The CDR3 contains 13 residues. CDR1 and CDR2 (germline): SGHRS, YFSETQ. The CDR3 DNA follows: TGCGCCAGCAGCTTGGGGACCGTCGATGGCTACACCTTC. Translation gives CASSLGTVDGYTF.

Within the sample, this clonotype is medium-sized (0.01 to 0.1%). The genes are TRBV10-3 and TRBJ1-2; tentative D call: TRBD1 (6 bases). V lost 2 bases and J 5 bases, leaving 9 bases between the germline ends. The length of the CDR3 is 13 residues. Germline loops: CDR1 ENHRY, CDR2 SYGVKD. For the CDR3, the DNA is TGTGCCATCAGTGAGGCAGGGGTTTATGGCTACACCTTC. Its translation is CAISEAGVYGYTF.

The V gene is TRBV24-1, the J gene TRBJ1-2, with a possible D match to TRBD1 (6 bases). This CDR3 region has 14 residues. Trimming removed 4 bases from V and 7 bases from J, with 15 bases in between. Germline CDR1 reads KGHDR; CDR2 reads SFDVKD. The CDR3 bases are TGTGCCACCAGTGACCTAGGACAGAGGGGTGGCTACACCTTC. It is translated as CATSDLGQRGGYTF.

The chain couples TRBV9 to TRBJ2-7; D ambiguous. CDR3 size: 15 residues. The germline CDR1 and CDR2 sequences are SGDLS and YYNGEE. The V gene lost 0 bases and the J gene lost 0 bases, with 10 bases spanning the gap. The CDR3 coding sequence is TGTGCCAGCAGCGTAGTGGCGGCAAGCTCCTACGAGCAGTACTTC. This sequence encodes CASSVVAASSYEQYF.

The rearrangement links TRBV2 to TRBJ1-5; D may be TRBD1 (6 bases). The V gene lost 6 bases and the J gene lost 2 bases, with 11 bases spanning the gap. The CDR3 has 14 amino acids. Germline CDR1 is SNHLY and CDR2 is FYNNEI. The CDR3 is CASRQGNGNQPQHF. The CDR3 DNA is TGTGCCAGCAGACAGGGTAACGGCAATCAGCCCCAGCATTTT.

This clonotype was found many times. V gene TRBV6-5 combines with J gene TRBJ2-5; D is ambiguous. V gave up 6 bases and J gave up 1 base, with 3 bases separating them. Germline CDR1 reads MNHEY; CDR2 reads SVGAGI. The CDR3 covers 11 residues. In nucleotides, the CDR3 is TGTGCCAGCAGATTCCAAGAGACCCAGTACTTC. It codes for CASRFQETQYF.

This chain joins TRBV24-1 and TRBJ2-2; D gene ambiguous. Trimming stripped 5 bases from V and 6 bases from J, with 12 bases between. The CDR3 is 14 residues long. CDR1 and CDR2 (germline): KGHDR, SFDVKD. This CDR3 reads CATSASDRAGELFF. The DNA of the CDR3 is TGTGCCACCAGTGCCTCCGATCGCGCCGGGGAGCTGTTTTTT.

This chain joins TRBV7-9 and TRBJ1-1, with D unclear. The ends were cut back, 1 base at V and 0 bases at J, with 9 bases in the middle. Germline V gene sequence: CDR1 SEHNR, CDR2 FQNEAQ (reference sequence). The CDR3 covers 15 residues. In DNA, the CDR3 is TGTGCCAGCAGCTTAGGAAACATCGTGAACACTGAAGCTTTCTTT. It translates to CASSLGNIVNTEAFF.

This chain links TRBV11-2 with TRBJ1-4; D is perhaps TRBD1 (5 bases). Germline lookup yields CDR1 SGHAT and CDR2 FQNNGV. V was trimmed by 6 bases and J by 3 bases, leaving 8 bases between them. CDR3 size: 13 residues. Here the CDR3 reads CASSMGPNEKLFF. In DNA form, the CDR3 reads TGTGCCAGCAGTATGGGACCTAATGAAAAACTGTTTTTT.

V gene TRBV2 combines with J gene TRBJ1-1; D call uncertain. The V and J ends lost 5 bases and 1 base respectively, with 14 bases between them. From germline, CDR1 is SNHLY and CDR2 FYNNEI. The CDR3 totals 15 residues. For the CDR3, the DNA is TGTGCCAGCAGTTCCCTAGGCCTATCGAACACTGAAGCTTTCTTT. Its protein product is CASSSLGLSNTEAFF.